Sequencing of this T cell receptor beta chain was carried out in a study of blood T cell repertoires in COVID-19 (dated by TCRdb to 2018 to 2021). For the study in its entirety: Samples from collaborators originated in the United States, Italy and Spain and spanned both the acute and convalescent phases of COVID-19. The prospective study material was composed of cDNA or gDNA derived from T cells, B-cell-depleted T cells, or PBMCs. The dataset comprised deeply sampled blood TCRbeta repertoires from subjects exposed to, actively infected with, or recovered from COVID-19. A freely available public database, intended as a resource for researchers studying the immune response to SARS-CoV-2, is where the repertoires were released. Samples were obtained from the ongoing ImmuneRACE study (first 160 participants) and from over 1,000 subjects provided by 6 global collaborators. Sample metadata almost always included a de-identified subject ID, COVID-19 status, age in years and sex. Where HLA class I and class II types were available, the types were taken from metadata supplied by the sample provider, not from assay-based typing. What the work shows at the level of the full study, not this receptor alone: How much clinical and demographic metadata was included differed by source and by participant, and the metadata was provided uncurated.

Enrolling through a virtual design, the prospective study's participants ranged in age from roughly 18 to 95 years and lived across roughly 24 United States geographic areas. In the prospective study, participants were assigned to cohorts based on the clinical history participants reported in a screening survey and a study questionnaire. In the prospective study, mobile phlebotomists collected whole blood, serum and a nasopharyngeal or oropharyngeal swab from each participant. Additional blood draws and questionnaires over an approximately two-month period could optionally be provided by prospective study participants. Before DNA extraction, prospective study blood samples were shipped either frozen or at room temperature. CDR1 and CDR2 are drawn from the germline V gene: KGHDR, SFDVKD. Trimming leaves V shorter by 3 bases and J shorter by 4 bases, with the junction holding 3 bases beyond the gene matches. The CDR3, from cysteine to phenylalanine, totals 14 residues. Only the CDR3 part of the read is kept: 42 bases, read in frame from the first base.

Remarks on this clone: Its recognized antigen is unknown. One base away there is no much larger clone; base qualities are not given.

TCRbeta CDR3 regions were amplified from genomic DNA using the immunoSEQ Assay, a bias-controlled multiplex PCR. The source study handled its data this way. Within the assay, amplification of reference gene primers was used to estimate how many nucleated cells each sample contained. To quantify the absolute abundance of each unique TCRbeta CDR3 rearrangement, sequence reads were collapsed and filtered. For each sample, productive Simpson clonality was calculated by taking the square root of Simpson's diversity index across productive rearrangements. In TCRdb, the immuneACCESS table is reduced to in-frame sequences with V and J assigned. These tables do not hold every clone; where another copy was compared, an unresolved V gene accounts for under half, and the others remain unexplained. V and J calls and clone size are as listed in that table; D and trimming were resolved from the DNA. For this sample the table gives a few hundred thousand clones, of which about 87% were detected only once. The ten largest clonotypes hold 1% to 1.5% of the sample.

Sample: PBMCs or T cells enriched from blood (not recorded which). This TCR came from a woman in her thirties or forties with acute COVID-19. The chain is assembled from TRBV24-1 and TRBJ2-3, with 7 bases in between that match TRBD1. The DNA sequence is as follows: TGTGCCACCAGTGATCACAGGGGCGCAGATACGCAGTATTTT. This translates into CATSDHRGADTQYF.